This paragraph reports one T cell receptor (beta chain). Its antigen is currently unknown. TCRdb called the 5' RACE reads again in MiXCR, with one record for every CDR3 protein. The data hold over 70,000 distinct CDR3 sequences, with approximately 9% observed a single time. The CDR3 spans 16 residues. Germline V gene data show CDR1 as LNHDA and CDR2 as SQIVND (reference sequence). The V and J ends lost 0 bases and 7 bases respectively, with 15 bases between them. The time point denotes: blood at routine non-recurrence follow-up after resection. The sample is drawn from a study of spatial heterogeneity in lung cancer. In the study overall: Where available, sequencing covered follow-up PBMC samples, taken at a median of approximately 2 years after resection.

Whole-study findings and limits: Expanded tumor TCRs that were ubiquitous appeared in blood more at resection than follow-up.

V and J are TRBV19 and TRBJ2-2; TRBD1 might be the D (6 bases). The material sequenced was PBMCs, taken at follow-up. This TCR was sampled from a female donor with early-stage non-small cell lung cancer. In nucleotides, the CDR3 is TGTGCCAGTAGTATAGAACCCCCGGGACAAGACGGGGAGCTGTTTTTT. This codes for CASSIEPPGQDGELFF.